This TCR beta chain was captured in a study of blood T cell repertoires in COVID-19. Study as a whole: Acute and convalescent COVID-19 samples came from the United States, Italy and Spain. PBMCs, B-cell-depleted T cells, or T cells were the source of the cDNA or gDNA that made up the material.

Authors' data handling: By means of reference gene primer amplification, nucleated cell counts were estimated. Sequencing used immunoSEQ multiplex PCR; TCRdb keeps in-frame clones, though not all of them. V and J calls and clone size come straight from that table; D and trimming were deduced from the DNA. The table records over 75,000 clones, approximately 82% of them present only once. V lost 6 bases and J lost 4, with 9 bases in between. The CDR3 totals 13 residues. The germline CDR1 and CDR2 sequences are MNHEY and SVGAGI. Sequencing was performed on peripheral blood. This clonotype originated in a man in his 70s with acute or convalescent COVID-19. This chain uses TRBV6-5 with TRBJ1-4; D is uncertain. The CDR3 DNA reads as TGTGCCAGCAGCTCCGGCGGTAATGAAAAACTGTTTTTT. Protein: CASSSGGNEKLFF.